These T cell receptor beta chains were read from a single sample in a study of T cells in Graves' hyperthyroidism and ophthalmopathy. TCRdb used MiXCR to reprocess the multiplex PCR reads, holding one entry per CDR3 protein. This table holds a few hundred thousand distinct CDR3 sequences, around 14% found once. What was sequenced was blood. The source is a woman between 25 and 40 years old with Graves' hyperthyroidism. The CDR3 runs from the conserved cysteine through the conserved F or W. A D gene is named only where the DNA matches it firmly. Size tells how often a clone was seen (once, few, many) or the class of an expanded clone, and some rows leave it out.

j_call | d_call | v_call | clone_size | cdr3_nt | cdr3_aa
TRBJ1-1 | NA | TRBV10-3 | many | TGTGCCATCAGTGAGTCGAGGGAGAACACTGAAGCTTTCTTT | CAISESRENTEAFF
TRBJ2-1 | TRBD2 | TRBV7-3 | many | TGTGCCAGCGCGGTTGGGAGTAGCGGGAGGATGAATGAGCAGTTCTTC | CASAVGSSGRMNEQFF
TRBJ2-2 | NA | TRBV13 | NA | TGTGCCAACAGCTTACGGGACACCGGGGAGCTGTTTTTT | CANSLRDTGELFF
TRBJ2-2 | NA | TRBV7-8 | few | TGTGCCAGCAGCTTATTAACGGTGGAGGAACTCCCACTCACCGGGGAGCTGTTTTTT | CASSLLTVEELPLTGELFF
TRBJ1-4 | NA | TRBV7-6 | NA | TGTGCCAGCAGCCGACAGGCGGGCACGTATGAAAAACTGTTTTTT | CASSRQAGTYEKLFF
TRBJ1-1 | NA | TRBV20-1 | few | TGCAGTGCTGGGGGGGTAGAGGGATCTAGCACTGAAGCTTTCTTT | CSAGGVEGSSTEAFF
TRBJ1-4 | NA | TRBV9 | NA | TGTGCCAGCAGCGTAGGGGCCACCAGGGAAAAACTGTTTTTT | CASSVGATREKLFF
TRBJ2-1 | TRBD2 | TRBV2 | many | TGTGCCAGCAGGAGGGGAGGGGTAGGGACGATCGTCGGGCAGTTCTTC | CASRRGGVGTIVGQFF
TRBJ1-4 | NA | TRBV5-1 | NA | TGCGCCAGCAGCCCAACATCTAGGGGAAAACTGTTTTTT | CASSPTSRGKLFF
TRBJ1-1 | NA | TRBV27 | many | TGTGCCAGCTCCCCCCGTGGAGGGACTGAAGCTTTCTTT | CASSPRGGTEAFF
TRBJ2-7 | TRBD1 | TRBV4-1 | few | TGCGCCAGCAGCCAAGTCTTAAGGACAGGGGGAAACGAGCAGTACTTC | CASSQVLRTGGNEQYF
TRBJ2-2 | NA | TRBV6-4 | NA | TGTGCCAGCAGTGTTTCGGGAGACGGCGGGGAGCTGTTTTTT | CASSVSGDGGELFF
TRBJ2-1 | NA | TRBV5-1 | NA | TGCGCCAGCAGCCCCGGGGGAGGTAGCTCCTACAATGAGCAGTTCTTC | CASSPGGGSSYNEQFF
TRBJ1-1 | NA | TRBV4-2 | few | TGTGCCAGCAGCCCCAAGGGGCATCCCCAGAACACTGAAGCTTTCTTT | CASSPKGHPQNTEAFF
TRBJ2-7 | NA | TRBV7-8 | many | TGTGCCAGCAGCTTAGTGGGGACGGGGAAATACGAGCAGTACTTC | CASSLVGTGKYEQYF
TRBJ2-5 | TRBD1 | TRBV7-9 | NA | TGTGCCAGCAGCCCCACCGGGACAGGGTTCCAAGAGACCCAGTACTTC | CASSPTGTGFQETQYF
TRBJ2-3 | NA | TRBV5-1 | many | TGCGCCAGCAGCGGGGACGGATCTAGCACAGATACGCAGTATTTT | CASSGDGSSTDTQYF
TRBJ2-2 | NA | TRBV7-2 | NA | TGTGCCAGCGTCTTGACGGGGGCGAACACCGGGGAGCTGTTTTTT | CASVLTGANTGELFF